This T cell receptor beta chain was retrieved from a study of radiotherapy plus CTLA-4 blockade in lung cancer (dated 2018 in TCRdb). Describing the broader study: Among enrolled patients, approximately 19% had an objective response and about 30% reached disease control. Summary of the overall study and its limitations: Increased serum interferon-beta after radiation, together with early dynamic changes in blood T cell clones, were reported to be the strongest predictors of response. After treatment with radiotherapy and ipilimumab, TCR clones that originated in tumors expanded in peripheral blood.

A remark on this clone: Its antigen is unknown. No quality values exist for individual bases; no much larger clone is one base distant.

To prepare the library, the immunoSEQ multiplex PCR assay was applied. TCRdb provides this immuneACCESS table in a form limited to in-frame rearrangements. Some clones are lacking; in checked studies, under half of them reflect an unresolved V gene, and why the rest are absent is not known. The sample records 65,000 to 95,000 clones, around 87% of which are singletons. 35% to 45% of the sample rests with the top ten. Trimming at the junction amounts to 6 bases on V and 8 bases on J, and the germline ends lie 16 bases apart. The germline V gene (reference sequence) yields MNHEY for CDR1 and SMNVEV for CDR2. From cysteine to phenylalanine, the CDR3 is 13 amino acids long. Kept here is only the CDR3 DNA, which spans 39 bases and is read in frame from base 1. In this study, focal radiation therapy paired with CTLA-4 blockade (ipilimumab) was tested in patients who had chemo-refractory metastatic non-small-cell lung cancer.

The rearrangement combines TRBV27 with TRBJ1-2, with the D gene call left open. The sequences come from peripheral blood, collected from a patient treated with radiotherapy plus ipilimumab. The receptor comes from a human donor with non-small cell lung cancer that progressed on radiotherapy plus ipilimumab. The CDR3 region has the sequence CASSPVGLRGYTF. The DNA sequence is as follows: TGTGCCAGCAGCCCAGTGGGGTTGCGCGGCTACACCTTC.